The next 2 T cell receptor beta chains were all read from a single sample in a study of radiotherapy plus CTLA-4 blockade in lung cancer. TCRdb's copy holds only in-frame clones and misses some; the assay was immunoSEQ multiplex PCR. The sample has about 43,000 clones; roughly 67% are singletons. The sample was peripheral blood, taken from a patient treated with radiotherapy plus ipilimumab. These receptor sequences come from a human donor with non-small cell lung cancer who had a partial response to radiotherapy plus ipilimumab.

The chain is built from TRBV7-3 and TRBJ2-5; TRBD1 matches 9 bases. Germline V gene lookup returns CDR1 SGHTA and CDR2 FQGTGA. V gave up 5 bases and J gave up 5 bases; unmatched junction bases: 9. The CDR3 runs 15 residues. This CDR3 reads CASSPGTGSMETQYF. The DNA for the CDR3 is TGTGCCAGCAGCCCCGGGACAGGGTCTATGGAGACCCAGTACTTC.

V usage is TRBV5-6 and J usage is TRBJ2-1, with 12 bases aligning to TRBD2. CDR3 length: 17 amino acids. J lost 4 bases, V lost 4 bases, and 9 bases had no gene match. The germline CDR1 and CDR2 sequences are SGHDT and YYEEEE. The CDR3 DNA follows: TGTGCCAGCAGCCCATTGACTAGCGGGAGTCGGTACAATGAGCAGTTCTTC. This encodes CASSPLTSGSRYNEQFF.